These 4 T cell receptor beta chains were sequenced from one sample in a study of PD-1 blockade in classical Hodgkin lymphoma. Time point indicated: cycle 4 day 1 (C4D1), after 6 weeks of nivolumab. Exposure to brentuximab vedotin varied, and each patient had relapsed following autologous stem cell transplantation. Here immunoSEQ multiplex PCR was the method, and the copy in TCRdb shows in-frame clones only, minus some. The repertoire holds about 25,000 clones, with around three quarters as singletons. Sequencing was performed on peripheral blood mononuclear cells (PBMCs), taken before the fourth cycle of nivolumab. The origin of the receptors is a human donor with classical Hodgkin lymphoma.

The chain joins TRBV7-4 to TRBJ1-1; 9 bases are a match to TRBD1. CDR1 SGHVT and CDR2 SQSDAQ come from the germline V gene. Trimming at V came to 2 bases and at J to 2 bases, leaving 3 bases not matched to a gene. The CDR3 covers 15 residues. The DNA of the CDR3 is TGTGCCAGCAGCTTAAGACAGGGGGGAAACACTGAAGCTTTCTTT. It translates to CASSLRQGGNTEAFF.

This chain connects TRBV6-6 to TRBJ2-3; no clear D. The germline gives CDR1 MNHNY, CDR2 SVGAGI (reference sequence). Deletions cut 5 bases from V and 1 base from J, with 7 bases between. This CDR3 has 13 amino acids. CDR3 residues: CASSVRGTDTQYF. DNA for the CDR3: TGTGCCAGCAGTGTTCGGGGCACAGATACGCAGTATTTT.

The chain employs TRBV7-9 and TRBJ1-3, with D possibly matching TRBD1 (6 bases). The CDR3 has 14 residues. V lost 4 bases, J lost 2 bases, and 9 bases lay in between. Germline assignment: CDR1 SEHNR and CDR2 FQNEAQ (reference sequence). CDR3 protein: CASSSGATGNTIYF. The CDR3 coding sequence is TGTGCCAGCAGCTCAGGGGCTACTGGAAACACCATATATTTT.

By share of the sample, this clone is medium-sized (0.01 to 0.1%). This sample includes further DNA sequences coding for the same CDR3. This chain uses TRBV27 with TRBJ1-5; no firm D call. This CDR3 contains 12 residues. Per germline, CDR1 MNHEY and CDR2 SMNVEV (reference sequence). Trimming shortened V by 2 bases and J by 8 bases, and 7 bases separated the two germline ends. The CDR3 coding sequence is TGTGCCAGCAGTTTAATTGGTGAGCCCCAGCATTTT. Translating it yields CASSLIGEPQHF.